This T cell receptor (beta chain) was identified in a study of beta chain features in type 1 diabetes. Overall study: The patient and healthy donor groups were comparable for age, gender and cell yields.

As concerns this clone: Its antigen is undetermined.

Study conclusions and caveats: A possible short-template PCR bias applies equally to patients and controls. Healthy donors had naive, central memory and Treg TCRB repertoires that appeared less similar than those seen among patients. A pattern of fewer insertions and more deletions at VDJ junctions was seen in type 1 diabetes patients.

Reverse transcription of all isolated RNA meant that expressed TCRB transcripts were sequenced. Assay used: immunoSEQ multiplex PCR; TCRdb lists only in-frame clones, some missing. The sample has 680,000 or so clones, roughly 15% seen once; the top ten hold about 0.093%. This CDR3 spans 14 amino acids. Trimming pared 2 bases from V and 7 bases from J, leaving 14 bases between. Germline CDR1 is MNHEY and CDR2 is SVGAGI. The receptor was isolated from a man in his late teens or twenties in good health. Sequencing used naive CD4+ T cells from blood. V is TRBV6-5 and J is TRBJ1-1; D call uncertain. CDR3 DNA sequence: TGTGCCAGCAGTTACAGGGAAGGTATTAATGAAGCTTTCTTT. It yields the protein CASSYREGINEAFF.